The sequence of this TCR beta chain was determined in a study of somatic mutations in T cells in chronic GVHD (dated by TCRdb to about 2020). The V end gives up 8 bases and the J end 2 bases, leaving 7 bases in the junction not matched to a gene. CDR1 and CDR2 were assigned from the germline V gene as MNHEY and SVGAGI. The CDR3 runs 14 amino acids, cysteine and phenylalanine included. Solely the CDR3 DNA is kept, with 42 bases framed from the first base. Genomic DNA was isolated and then used for TCRbeta deep sequencing. TCRbeta CDR3 sequencing and initial data processing were performed with the immunoSEQ assay as a commercial service. Per the original workflow: Reads were demultiplexed, adapter and primer sequences removed, similar clones merged by frequency-ratio clustering, and V, D, J genes annotated with IMGT. Imported from immuneACCESS, the table was reduced by TCRdb to in-frame sequences with V and J called. These copies leave out some clones; in studies compared against another copy, an unresolved V gene accounts for under half, and the cause of the remainder is not known. Clone size and the V and J calls come from that table; the DNA yielded D and trimming. The sample records around 13,000 clones, approximately 78% of which are singletons. The ten largest account for around 32% of the sample.

For sorting, staining was performed with anti-CD3, anti-CD4, anti-CD8 and a Vbeta20 antibody from the IOTest Beta Mark kit on a FACSAria III, and a purity above 98% was achieved. Peripheral blood was drawn into sodium heparin tubes, and mononuclear cells were separated by Ficoll-Paque PLUS density gradient centrifugation. Before TCRbeta deep sequencing, the CD4+ Vbeta20+, CD4+ Vbeta20-, and CD8+ T cell fractions were FACS-sorted. Points on this clone: This receptor's antigen is unknown. No qualities accompany the bases; no much larger clone lies one base away.

The sequenced material came from Vbeta20-negative CD4+ T cells from blood. The intended sense of this specimen's cell subset or site label: CD4+ T cells sorted as TCR Vbeta20 negative by flow cytometry. The TCR sequence derives from a male patient aged 45-60 years with chronic graft-versus-host disease. Some T cells may have been brought in with the graft after a transplant. The rearrangement joined TRBV6-5 to TRBJ2-5, and TRBD2 aligns with 8 junction nucleotides. The nucleotides are TGTGCCAGCGCGCTGAGCGGGGGACAAGAGACCCAGTACTTC. Translation gives CASALSGGQETQYF.